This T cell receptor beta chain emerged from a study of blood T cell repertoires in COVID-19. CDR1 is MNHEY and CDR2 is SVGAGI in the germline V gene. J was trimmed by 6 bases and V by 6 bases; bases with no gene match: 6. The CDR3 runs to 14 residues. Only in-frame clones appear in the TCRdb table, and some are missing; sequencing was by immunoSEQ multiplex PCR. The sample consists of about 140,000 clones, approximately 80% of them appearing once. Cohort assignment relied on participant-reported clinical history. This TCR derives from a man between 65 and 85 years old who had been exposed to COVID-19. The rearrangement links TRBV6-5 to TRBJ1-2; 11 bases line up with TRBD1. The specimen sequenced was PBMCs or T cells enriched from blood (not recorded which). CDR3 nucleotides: TGTGCCAGCAGCCGGGGGACAGGGGGGAATGGCTACACCTTC. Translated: CASSRGTGGNGYTF.